This T cell receptor beta chain was captured by sequencing in a study of lymphopenia after photon versus proton radiotherapy. Method: immunoSEQ multiplex PCR; TCRdb's copy keeps in-frame clones and lacks some. Counted here are 150,000 to 200,000 clones, 75% to 90% occurring once; the ten biggest clones make up around 4.7%. The V end was cut by 4 bases, the J end by 4 bases, with 8 bases between. The CDR3 sequence is 12 residues long. The germline V gene encodes CDR1 KGHSH and CDR2 LQKENI. This receptor was identified in a man aged 50-59 years with gastric cancer. This specimen consisted of peripheral blood, obtained from a patient treated with photon-based radiotherapy. This chain links TRBV18 with TRBJ2-7, with D uncertain. CDR3 amino acids: CASSLDLYEQYF. In DNA, the CDR3 is TGTGCCAGCTCACTGGATCTTTACGAGCAGTACTTC.